These 24 T cell receptor beta chains were all obtained from the same sample, sequenced in a study of T cell responses to AZD1222 COVID-19 vaccine. Profiling relied on immunoSEQ multiplex PCR, and the TCRdb table lists in-frame clones only, not all of them. The sample has 45,000 to 55,000 clones; under 90% are singletons. Sequenced here: peripheral blood, sampled on day 0 of AZD1222 vaccination. These receptors originate from an adult in good health.

CDR3 bases: TGTGCCAGCAGTTTTTGGGAGAACACTGAAGCTTTCTTT. Encoded protein: CASSFWENTEAFF. The chain couples TRBV27 to TRBJ1-1; no definite D call. The CDR3 loop spans 13 amino acids. The germline V gene encodes CDR1 MNHEY and CDR2 SMNVEV (reference sequence). V was clipped by 3 bases and J by 1 base, with 6 bases between them.

The chain is built from TRBV7-2 and TRBJ1-1, with 7 bases matching TRBD1. The CDR3 sequence is 15 residues long. The germline V gene encodes CDR1 SGHTA and CDR2 FQGNSA. With V trimmed by 2 bases and J by 5 bases, 8 bases remained unmatched. CDR3 coding DNA: TGTGCCAGCAGCTTAAATAAGGGGGCAGGAACTGAAGCTTTCTTT. This sequence encodes CASSLNKGAGTEAFF.

This rearrangement joins TRBV27 to TRBJ2-7; D call uncertain. Trimming cost V 3 bases and J 5 bases, with 17 bases left between them. This CDR3 is 15 amino acids long. The germline CDR1 and CDR2 sequences are MNHEY and SMNVEV (reference sequence). CDR3 nucleotide sequence: TGTGCCAGCAGTTTGGTTAAAGGGTTGAAACACGAGCAGTACTTC. Protein product: CASSLVKGLKHEQYF.

This clone was recorded once. This chain uses TRBV27 with TRBJ1-1; D ambiguous. Trimming took off 6 bases at V and 0 bases at J, with 17 bases between the two ends. CDR3 size: 16 residues. CDR1 is MNHEY and CDR2 is SMNVEV in the germline V gene (reference sequence). The CDR3 loop is CASSRPGSAMNTEAFF. The CDR3 DNA sequence: TGTGCCAGCAGCCGACCCGGCAGCGCCATGAACACTGAAGCTTTCTTT.

The rearrangement joins TRBV6-2 or TRBV6-3 to TRBJ2-7; TRBD1 matches 8 bases. Unmatched junction bases numbered 8, after V lost 5 bases and J lost 2 bases. The V gene's germline CDR1 is MNHEY and CDR2 SVGEGT. The CDR3 is made up of 15 amino acids. In DNA form, the CDR3 reads TGTGCCAGCAGTACCCGGGACAGGACGACCTACGAGCAGTACTTC. Translated, it gives CASSTRDRTTYEQYF.

This chain uses TRBV27 with TRBJ1-1; D remains ambiguous. There are 14 residues in the CDR3. V lost 2 bases and J 4 bases, leaving 11 bases between the germline ends. Germline V lookup: CDR1 MNHEY, CDR2 SMNVEV (reference sequence). The CDR3 DNA is TGTGCCAGCAGTTTAGATGGGGATCGCACTGAAGCTTTCTTT. Protein: CASSLDGDRTEAFF.

The chain combines TRBV9 with TRBJ1-3; a possible D gene is TRBD1 (5 bases). CDR1 and CDR2 (germline): SGDLS, YYNGEE. The CDR3 extends over 13 amino acids. V shed 4 bases and J shed 2 bases, with 7 bases lying between them. The DNA of the CDR3 is TGTGCCAGCAGCAGGGGAGCTGGAAACACCATATATTTT. Translated: CASSRGAGNTIYF.

The chain is built from TRBV9 and TRBJ2-7; 9 bases match TRBD1. Germline V gene data show CDR1 as SGDLS and CDR2 as YYNGEE. This CDR3 has 16 residues. V lost 3 bases to trimming and J lost 3 bases; unmatched junction nucleotides: 10. CDR3 sequence reads: CASSDLRDRVSYEQYF. CDR3 DNA sequence: TGTGCCAGCAGCGACCTCCGGGACAGGGTAAGCTACGAGCAGTACTTC.

This clone appeared a single time. This rearrangement joins TRBV11-2 to TRBJ2-4; D is unresolved. Trimming stripped 1 base from V and 3 bases from J, with 7 bases between. The V gene's germline CDR1 is SGHAT and CDR2 FQNNGV. The CDR3 covers 14 residues. The CDR3 DNA reads TGTGCCAGCAGCTTAGTCAGAAGCAAAAACATTCAGTACTTC. It codes for CASSLVRSKNIQYF.

This clone was observed a single time. V is TRBV4-3 and J is TRBJ1-6; D unresolved. Germline V gives CDR1 LGHNA, CDR2 YSLEER. Trimming pared 2 bases from V and 8 bases from J, leaving 13 bases between. The CDR3 is made up of 15 amino acids. The CDR3 sequence is CASSQIGLDYSPLHF. The CDR3 DNA reads as TGCGCCAGCAGCCAAATCGGACTGGATTATTCACCCCTCCACTTT.

J is TRBJ2-2 and V is TRBV23-1, with D hard to call. TRBV23-1 is recorded as an ORF, its role being uncertain. The V end was cut by 7 bases, the J end by 1 base, with 10 bases between. This CDR3 is 14 amino acids long. CDR3 residues: CASTRPRNTGELFF. CDR3 DNA: TGCGCCAGCACTCGACCGCGGAACACCGGGGAGCTGTTTTTT.

The chain links TRBV27 to TRBJ2-6; D is perhaps TRBD1 (5 bases). Germline V gene data show CDR1 as MNHEY and CDR2 as SMNVEV (reference sequence). V lost 3 bases and J lost 0, with 12 bases in between. This CDR3 spans 17 amino acids. The CDR3 protein is CASSFLTGASGANVLTF. In DNA, the CDR3 is TGTGCCAGCAGTTTCCTCACAGGTGCCTCTGGGGCCAACGTCCTGACTTTC.

The chain carries TRBV7-2 and TRBJ1-3; possibly TRBD1 for D (6 bases). The CDR3 loop spans 14 amino acids. V lost 4 bases and J lost 0, with 7 bases in between. The germline CDR1 and CDR2 sequences are SGHTA and FQGNSA. The CDR3 sequence is CASSSQGSGNTIYF. CDR3 nucleotides: TGTGCCAGCAGCTCACAGGGCTCTGGAAACACCATATATTTT.

This chain joins TRBV11-2 and TRBJ2-4; 8 nucleotides align to TRBD1. Looked up from germline, CDR1 is SGHAT and CDR2 is FQNNGV. Losses at the gene ends were 5 bases for V and 6 bases for J; bases not matched to a gene: 9. CDR3 length equals 15 residues. In DNA, the CDR3 is TGTGCCAGCAGCCGCAGGACAGGGTTGGTAAACATTCAGTACTTC. Translating it yields CASSRRTGLVNIQYF.

This clone was found once. The chain employs TRBV5-1 and TRBJ1-2, with no clear D. V shed 6 bases and J shed 2 bases, with 11 bases lying between them. The germline gives CDR1 SGHRS, CDR2 YFSETQ. CDR3 length equals 13 residues. For the CDR3, the DNA is TGCGCCAGCAAAAAAGAACAGAACTATGGCTACACCTTC. Translated: CASKKEQNYGYTF. Full variable domain (missing parts from reference TRBV5-1 and TRBJ1-2): KAGVTQTPRYLIKTRGQQVTLSCSPISGHRSVSWYQQTPGQGLQFLFEYFSETQRNKGNFPGRFSGRQFSNSRSEMNVSTLELGDSALYLCASKKEQNYGYTFGSGTRLTVV.

The V call is TRBV5-1, the J call TRBJ2-3; D is possibly TRBD2 (5 bases). CDR3 length: 13 amino acids. V lost 0 bases to trimming and J lost 4 bases, with 6 bases between them. From germline, CDR1 is SGHRS and CDR2 YFSETQ. CDR3 amino acids: CASSLGGSDTQYF. The DNA of the CDR3 is TGCGCCAGCAGCTTGGGAGGGTCAGATACGCAGTATTTT.

This clone showed up just once. The V and J genes are TRBV2 and TRBJ1-4; D perhaps matches TRBD1 (5 bases). V was shortened by 6 bases and J by 0 bases, with 11 bases between the two germline ends. The CDR3 runs 15 residues. Germline loops: CDR1 SNHLY, CDR2 FYNNEI. Written as DNA, the CDR3 is TGTGCCAGCAGGTCGGACACCACAACTAATGAAAAACTGTTTTTT. Translated, it gives CASRSDTTTNEKLFF. Using reference TRBV2 and TRBJ1-4 for the parts outside the CDR3, the full variable domain is EPEVTQTPSHQVTQMGQEVILRCVPISNHLYFYWYRQILGQKVEFLVSFYNNEISEKSEIFDDQFSVERPDGSNFTLKIRSTKLEDSAMYFCASRSDTTTNEKLFFGSGTQLSVL.

V and J are TRBV7-9 and TRBJ1-1; D unclear. The CDR3 consists of 14 residues. CDR1 is SEHNR and CDR2 is FQNEAQ in the germline V gene (reference sequence). Between the trimmed V and J ends, which lost 0 bases and 0 bases, there was a span of 5 bases. The CDR3 sequence: CASSLARVNTEAFF. The CDR3 nucleotides are TGTGCCAGCAGCTTAGCACGGGTGAACACTGAAGCTTTCTTT.

CDR3 protein: CASSVGLGTSNEQFF. CDR3 coding DNA: TGTGCCAGCAGCGTAGGCTTAGGGACGTCCAATGAGCAGTTCTTC. This sequence joins TRBV9 and TRBJ2-1, with D perhaps given as TRBD1 or TRBD2 (5 bases each). V was cut by 0 bases and J by 6 bases, with 13 bases left in between. The CDR3 is 15 residues long. Germline CDR1 and CDR2: SGDLS and YYNGEE. The full variable domain, completed using reference TRBV9 and TRBJ2-1, is DSGVTQTPKHLITATGQRVTLRCSPRSGDLSVYWYQQSLDQGLQFLIQYYNGEERAKGNILERFSAQQFPDLHSELNLSSLELGDSALYFCASSVGLGTSNEQFFGPGTRLTVL.

The rearrangement links TRBV25-1 to TRBJ2-7, with D maybe TRBD1 (6 bases). Germline assignment: CDR1 MGHDK and CDR2 SYGVNS. This CDR3 contains 15 residues. The V and J ends lost 8 bases and 3 bases respectively, with 20 bases between them. The CDR3 nucleotides read TGTGCCAGCCCACAAAGGGCAGGGGTGTACTACGAGCAGTACTTC. Residues: CASPQRAGVYYEQYF.

This CDR3 is CASTYRGDTEAFF. CDR3 DNA: TGTGCCAGCACTTACAGGGGGGACACTGAAGCTTTCTTT. This chain joins TRBV2 and TRBJ1-1; TRBD1 aligns across 8 bases. CDR1 and CDR2 from the germline V gene are SNHLY and FYNNEI. This CDR3 spans 13 amino acids. The V segment lost 7 bases and the J segment 3 bases; nucleotides outside the gene matches: 4.

This sequence joins TRBV5-4 and TRBJ2-7; 10 bases align to TRBD1. Germline CDR1 and CDR2: SGHNT and YYREEE (reference sequence). With 4 bases clipped from V and 3 bases from J, the junction kept 4 bases outside the gene matches. CDR3 length: 14 amino acids. The CDR3, as DNA: TGTGCCAGCAGCGGGGGGACAGGGGTCTACGAGCAGTACTTC. Its protein product is CASSGGTGVYEQYF.

The chain combines TRBV18 with TRBJ2-7; 8 bases match TRBD2. In germline, CDR1 is KGHSH, CDR2 LQKENI. The length of the CDR3 is 15 residues. V trimming: 3 bases; J trimming: 4 bases; junction bases outside the gene matches: 8. This CDR3 reads CASSPRGAGAYEQYF. The CDR3 nucleotides are TGTGCCAGCTCACCTCGTGGAGCGGGAGCTTACGAGCAGTACTTC. The full variable domain, completed using reference TRBV18 and TRBJ2-7, is NAGVMQNPRHLVRRRGQEARLRCSPMKGHSHVYWYRQLPEEGLKFMVYLQKENIIDESGMPKERFSAEFPKEGPSILRIQQVVRGDSAAYFCASSPRGAGAYEQYFGPGTRLTVT.

The chain combines TRBV18 with TRBJ2-3, with TRBD1 matching 11 bases. Trimming took 6 bases from V and 4 from J; bases not matched to a gene: 3. The CDR3 extends over 14 amino acids. Looked up from germline, CDR1 is KGHSH and CDR2 is LQKENI. The CDR3 region is CASSRTGGPDTQYF. The CDR3 nucleotides are TGTGCCAGCTCCCGGACAGGGGGCCCAGATACGCAGTATTTT.